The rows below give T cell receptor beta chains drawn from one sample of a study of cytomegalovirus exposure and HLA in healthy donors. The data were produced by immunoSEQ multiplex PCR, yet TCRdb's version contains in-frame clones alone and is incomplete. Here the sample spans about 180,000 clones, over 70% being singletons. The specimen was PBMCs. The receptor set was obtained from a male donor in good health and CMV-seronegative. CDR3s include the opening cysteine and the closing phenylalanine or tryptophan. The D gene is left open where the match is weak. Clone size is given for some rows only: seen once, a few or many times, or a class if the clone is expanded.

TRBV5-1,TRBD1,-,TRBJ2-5,TGCGCCAGCAGTTCCCGACAGGGGGAGACCCAAGAGACCCAGTACTTC,CASSSRQGETQETQYF
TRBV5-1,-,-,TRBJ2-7,TGCGCCAGCAGCTTAACAGGACGGAACTACGAGCAGTACTTC,CASSLTGRNYEQYF
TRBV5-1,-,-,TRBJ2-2,TGCGCCACTGCACTCGAGAACACCGGGGAGCTGTTTTTT,CATALENTGELFF
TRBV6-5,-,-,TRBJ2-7,TGTGCCAGCAGGGCCGCAGGGTCCGAGTACTTC,CASRAAGSEYF
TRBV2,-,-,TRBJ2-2,TGTGCCAGCAGTCTTTTGTCCGGGGAGCTGTTTTTT,CASSLLSGELFF
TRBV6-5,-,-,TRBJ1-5,TGTGCCAGCAGTTACCGACCAGGGGATAGCAATCAGCCCCAGCATTTT,CASSYRPGDSNQPQHF
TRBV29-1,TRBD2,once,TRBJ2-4,TGCAGCGTTCGGACTAGCGGGAGGTCCAAAAACATTCAGTACTTC,CSVRTSGRSKNIQYF
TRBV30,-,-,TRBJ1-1,TGTGCCTGGAGTCCAGGTTGGAACACTGAAGCTTTCTTT,CAWSPGWNTEAFF
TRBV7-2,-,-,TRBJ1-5,TGTGCCAGCAGTTTAGGTGCGTATAGCAATCAGCCCCAGCATTTT,CASSLGAYSNQPQHF
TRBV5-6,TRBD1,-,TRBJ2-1,TGTGCCAGCAGCTTTTGGACAGGGGGGTCTGAGCAGTTCTTC,CASSFWTGGSEQFF
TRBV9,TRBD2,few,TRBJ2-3,TGTGCCAGCAGCGATGGACTAGCGGGCACAGATACGCAGTATTTT,CASSDGLAGTDTQYF
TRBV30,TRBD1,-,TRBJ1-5,TGTGCCTGCGGGACAGGGCCGGAGGCGCCCCAGCATTTT,CACGTGPEAPQHF
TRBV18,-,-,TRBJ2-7,TGTGCCAGCTCACCCCTAAGCGGGCCCTCCTACGAGCAGTACTTC,CASSPLSGPSYEQYF
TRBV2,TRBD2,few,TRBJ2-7,TGTGCCAGCATGCAAGTAGCGGGAGTTGGGTACGAGCAGTACTTC,CASMQVAGVGYEQYF
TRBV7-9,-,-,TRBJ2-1,TGTGCCAGCAGGACAGCAAGGGATGAGCAGTTCTTC,CASRTARDEQFF
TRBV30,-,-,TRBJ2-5,TGTGCCTGGAGCCCTCAAGAGACCCAGTACTTC,CAWSPQETQYF
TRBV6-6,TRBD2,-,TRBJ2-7,TGTGCCAGCAGTGGCGCCGGGACTAGCGTCGAGCAGTACTTC,CASSGAGTSVEQYF
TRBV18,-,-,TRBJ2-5,TGTGCCAGCTCACCATCAGATGGAGAGACCCAGTACTTC,CASSPSDGETQYF
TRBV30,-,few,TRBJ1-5,TGTGCCTGGAGTGTACGCGGGGTTCAGCCCCAGCATTTT,CAWSVRGVQPQHF
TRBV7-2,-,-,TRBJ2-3,TGTGCCAGCAGTTTTCAGGCGGGGAACACAGATACGCAGTATTTT,CASSFQAGNTDTQYF
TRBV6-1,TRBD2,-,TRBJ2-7,TGTGCCAGCAGTGAAAGTCGGCTAGCGGAGTTTTCGTTC,CASSESRLAEFSF
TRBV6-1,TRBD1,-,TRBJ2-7,TGTGCCAGCGGGACAGGCTACGAGCAGTACTTC,CASGTGYEQYF
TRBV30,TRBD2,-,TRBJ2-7,TGTGCCTGGAGCGCCGGACTAGCGGGACTCTACGAGCAGTACTTC,CAWSAGLAGLYEQYF
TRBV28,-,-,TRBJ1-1,TGTGCCAGCAAGAAGGATTGGAGAACTGAAGCTTTCTTT,CASKKDWRTEAFF
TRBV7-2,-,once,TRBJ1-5,TGTGCCAGCAGCCAACAGGGTGATCAGCCCCAGCATTTT,CASSQQGDQPQHF
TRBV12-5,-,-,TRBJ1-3,TGTGCTAGTGGTTTGGGGGACACCATCTCTGGAAACACCATATATTTT,CASGLGDTISGNTIYF
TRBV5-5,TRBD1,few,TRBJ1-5,TGTGCCAGCAGCATGGGACAGGGGGCGGGTCAGCCCCAGCATTTT,CASSMGQGAGQPQHF
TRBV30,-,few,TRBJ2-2,TGTGCCTGGAGTCGGGGGTTGGACACCGGGGAGCTGTTTTTT,CAWSRGLDTGELFF
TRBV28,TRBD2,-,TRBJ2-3,TGTGCCAGCAGCATAAACATAGCGGGAGGAGGCACAGATACGCAGTATTTT,CASSINIAGGGTDTQYF
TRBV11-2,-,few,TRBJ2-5,TGTGCCAGCAGCTTCCGACAGGTGCAAGAGACCCAGTACTTC,CASSFRQVQETQYF
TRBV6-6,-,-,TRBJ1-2,TGTGCCAGCAGTGAGGGAAGGGAATCTAACTATGGCTACACCTTC,CASSEGRESNYGYTF
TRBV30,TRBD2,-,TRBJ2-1,TGTGCCTGTTCAGGACTAGCGGCTTACAATGAGCAGTTCTTC,CACSGLAAYNEQFF
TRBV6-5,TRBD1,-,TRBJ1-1,TGTGCCAGCAGTCCATCGGGACAGGGTAGCACTGAAGCTTTCTTT,CASSPSGQGSTEAFF
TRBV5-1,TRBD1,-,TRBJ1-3,TGCGCCAGCAGCTTGACAGGACAGGGATACTCTGGAAACACCATATATTTT,CASSLTGQGYSGNTIYF
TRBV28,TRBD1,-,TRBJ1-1,TGTGCCAGCATTTTTGGACAGGTTAACACTGAAGCTTTCTTT,CASIFGQVNTEAFF
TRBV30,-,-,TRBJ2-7,TGTGCCTGGGCTATCCGGGACAAATGGGCCTTC,CAWAIRDKWAF
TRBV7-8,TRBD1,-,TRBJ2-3,TGTGCCAGCAGCGAACCCGGGACAGGGGCATTTTACACAGATACGCAGTATTTT,CASSEPGTGAFYTDTQYF
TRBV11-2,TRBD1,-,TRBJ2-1,TGTGCCAGCAGCTTACTAGGCGGACAGGGCTACAATGAGCAGTTCTTC,CASSLLGGQGYNEQFF
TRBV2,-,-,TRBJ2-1,TGTGCCAGCCCCTTGGTCGGTAGAAAAGCCTACAATGAGCAGTTCTTC,CASPLVGRKAYNEQFF
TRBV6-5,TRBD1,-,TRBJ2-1,TGTGCCAGCAATCGACAGGGGGCGAATGAGCAGTTCTTC,CASNRQGANEQFF